This paragraph reports one T cell receptor beta chain. It has no known antigen specificity. Base qualities are not provided; no much larger clone lies one nucleotide away. Libraries were built with the immunoSEQ multiplex PCR assay. TCRdb re-hosts the immuneACCESS table, in-frame sequences only. Its copies lack some clones; in the studies checked, an unresolved V gene accounts for under half of them, and the cause for the rest is not known. The sample data list some 100,000 clones, and 88% of these were observed just once. The biggest ten clones account for over 12% of the sample. This record comes from a study of control samples from healthy donors and cancer patients (dated by TCRdb to 2020 to 2022). Sequencing was performed on blood. The TCR sequence derives from a man aged 30-40 years in good health.

The nucleotides are TGCGCCAGCAGCTATTCCGCAAGGGACACGACTGAAGCTTTCTTT. This codes for CASSYSARDTTEAFF. Recombination connected TRBV5-1 to TRBJ1-1, with a weak D call of TRBD1 (6 bases match). The CDR3 goes from the cysteine to the phenylalanine over 15 residues. Here the CDR3 DNA is all that survives: 45 bases in frame from base 1. The V end loses 3 bases and the J end loses 5 bases, and a stretch of 17 bases separates them. CDR1 and CDR2 (SGHRS, YFSETQ) derive from the germline V gene.